The 31 T cell receptor beta chains listed next were all sequenced from one sample in a study of T-cell reconstitution after alpha-beta-depleted transplantation in children (dated by TCRdb to 2015 to 2016). Taken with the paper, the label for treatment or condition translates to: allogeneic hematopoietic cell transplantation with graft depleted of TCRalphabeta T cells and CD19 B cells. Libraries were constructed by PCR. Sequencing used an Illumina HiSeq 2500. To normalize quantification of the TCRbeta repertoire, the TCR libraries were built with molecular barcoding that relied on unique molecular identifiers. TCRdb reprocessing: public reads trimmed at Q25 with fastp, clones called with MiXCR, in-frame beta chains kept. Under each unique CDR3 protein, matching rows form one entry showing the most common genes and DNA. The sample yields hundreds of thousands of distinct CDR3 sequences; 16% were counted once. The leading ten clones occupy roughly 29% of the sample.

Specimen: PBMCs, mostly from graft donor cells, collected 360 days after TCRalphabeta/CD19-depleted stem cell transplant. The source of these receptors is a boy in the first two years of life who had a stem cell transplant for Wiskott-Aldrich syndrome, so the T cells may come from the graft donor.

The chain links TRBV4-1 to TRBJ2-2; 7 nucleotides line up with TRBD1. Trimming cost V 2 bases and J 6 bases; bases outside gene matches: 12. The CDR3 covers 17 residues. The germline V gene encodes CDR1 MGHRA and CDR2 YSYEKL. In DNA, the CDR3 is TGCGCCAGCAGCCAACGCGCCGACAGGGTGGAGGCCGGGGAGCTGTTTTTT. It yields the protein CASSQRADRVEAGELFF.

In its sample, this clonotype was seen a few times. The chain joins TRBV10-2 to TRBJ2-7, with 12 bases fitting TRBD2. V lost 2 bases and J lost 5; bases outside the gene matches: 7. The germline CDR1 and CDR2 sequences are WSHSY and SAAADI. The CDR3 extends over 16 amino acids. The CDR3 spells CASSELAGGKLNEQYF. The CDR3 DNA is TGCGCCAGCAGTGAGCTAGCGGGAGGGAAGCTTAACGAGCAGTACTTC.

Only a few counts were recorded for this clonotype. The chain employs TRBV7-2 and TRBJ1-1; 10 positions match TRBD1. The CDR3 loop spans 15 amino acids. In germline, CDR1 is SGHTA, CDR2 FQGNSA. The junction had 8 bases not matched to a gene; V was cut back by 5 bases and J by 5 bases. CDR3 protein: CASSPLTGGKTEAFF. In DNA form, the CDR3 reads TGTGCCAGCAGCCCTTTGACAGGGGGCAAGACTGAAGCTTTCTTT.

This clonotype was found many times. The chain uses TRBV13 and TRBJ2-4, with 7 positions matching TRBD1. Germline V gives CDR1 PRHDT, CDR2 FYEKMQ (reference sequence). The CDR3 extends over 14 amino acids. V was clipped by 2 bases and J by 8 bases; unmatched bases: 6. The CDR3: CASSLRGGRDIQYF. Written as DNA, the CDR3 is TGTGCCAGCAGCTTACGAGGGGGCAGGGACATTCAGTACTTC.

This clonotype was counted many times. V is TRBV28 and J is TRBJ1-5, with D maybe TRBD1 (5 bases). The CDR3 runs to 13 residues. Germline V gene sequence: CDR1 MDHEN, CDR2 SYDVKM. The ends were cut back, 7 bases at V and 4 bases at J, with 11 bases in the middle. As DNA, the CDR3 is TGTGCCAGCAACGGTGAGGGGAATCAGCCCCAGCATTTT. Its translation: CASNGEGNQPQHF. Combining the CDR3 with reference TRBV28 and TRBJ1-5 gives the whole variable domain DVKVTQSSRYLVKRTGEKVFLECVQDMDHENMFWYRQDPGLGLRLIYFSYDVKMKEKGDIPEGYSVSREKKERFSLILESASTNQTSMYLCASNGEGNQPQHFGDGTRLSIL.

This chain uses TRBV27 with TRBJ2-1; 10 nucleotides align to TRBD2. The trim removed 6 bases at V and 2 bases at J, leaving 4 bases unmatched. This CDR3 region has 15 residues. Germline V gene sequence: CDR1 MNHEY, CDR2 SMNVEV (reference sequence). CDR3 sequence (DNA): TGTGCCAGCAGAGGCGGACTAGCGGCCTACAATGAGCAGTTCTTC. This gives the protein CASRGGLAAYNEQFF.

V and J are TRBV20-1 and TRBJ1-2, with 7 positions matching TRBD1. CDR1 is DFQATT, CDR2 SNEGSKA, per germline (reference sequence). This CDR3 has 15 amino acids. V shed 4 bases, J shed 11 bases, and the junction held 19 bases outside the gene matches. CDR3 sequence reads: CSATPPEPGQLMYTF. In DNA form, the CDR3 reads TGCAGTGCTACCCCACCAGAACCGGGACAGCTTATGTACACCTTC.

This clonotype was counted between two and nine times. The genes are TRBV15 and TRBJ2-3; D is perhaps TRBD1 (6 bases). Germline CDR1 LNHNV, CDR2 YYDKDF (reference sequence). The CDR3 sequence is 14 residues long. The V gene lost 0 bases and the J gene lost 5 bases, with 9 bases spanning the gap. The CDR3 DNA reads TGTGCCACCAGCAGAGATCTAGGGGGAGATACGCAGTATTTT. Encoded protein: CATSRDLGGDTQYF.

The chain is built from TRBV12-3 or TRBV12-4 and TRBJ2-6; 8 bases are shared with TRBD1. This CDR3 has 19 residues. Unmatched junction bases numbered 13, after V lost 6 bases and J lost 0 bases. CDR3 nucleotide sequence: TGTGCCAGCAGCCGGACAGGGAAGATCTCAGACTCTGGGGCCAACGTCCTGACTTTC. Protein product: CASSRTGKISDSGANVLTF.

The V gene is TRBV12-3 or TRBV12-4, the J gene TRBJ1-2; D is possibly TRBD1 (5 bases). V lost 6 bases to trimming and J lost 7 bases, with 18 bases between them. The CDR3 has 14 residues. The CDR3 nucleotides read TGTGCCAGCAGCTGGGACCCCCGGGGGGGTGGCTACACCTTC. It translates to CASSWDPRGGGYTF.

This clonotype was seen only a few times. The V and J genes are TRBV12-3 or TRBV12-4 and TRBJ1-2; 12 nucleotides agree with TRBD1. The CDR3 is 15 residues long. The ends lost 3 bases at V and 7 bases at J; junction bases unmatched: 6. CDR3 sequence reads: CASSFTGQGAVGYTF. CDR3 sequence (DNA): TGTGCCAGCAGTTTTACGGGACAGGGGGCGGTTGGCTACACCTTC.

V and J are TRBV6-5 and TRBJ2-6; the D is unclear. Trimming shortened V by 0 bases and J by 0 bases, and 9 bases separated the two germline ends. Germline CDR1 reads MNHEY; CDR2 reads SVGAGI. The length of the CDR3 is 17 residues. The CDR3 DNA sequence: TGTGCCAGCAGTTACTCAAACTCCTACTCTGGGGCCAACGTCCTGACTTTC. This codes for CASSYSNSYSGANVLTF.

Only a few counts were recorded for this clonotype. The CDR3 here is CASSLVGGREETQYF. In DNA, the CDR3 is TGTGCCAGCAGCTTAGTTGGAGGCAGGGAAGAGACCCAGTACTTC. V and J are TRBV7-9 and TRBJ2-5; D is possibly TRBD1 or TRBD2 (5 bases each). This CDR3 region has 15 residues. CDR1 is SEHNR and CDR2 is FQNEAQ in the germline V gene (reference sequence). V lost 1 base and J lost 3, with 12 bases in between.

This clonotype has just a few counts. The chain has TRBV20-1 and TRBJ2-3; weak D call: TRBD2 (6 bases). The CDR3 is 12 amino acids. The V gene lost 3 bases and the J gene lost 4 bases, with 8 bases spanning the gap. Per germline, CDR1 DFQATT and CDR2 SNEGSKA (reference sequence). CDR3 nucleotides: TGCAGTGCTAGTTGGGGGGCAGATACGCAGTATTTT. Protein sequence: CSASWGADTQYF.

This clonotype was counted a few times. The rearrangement joins TRBV27 to TRBJ2-7, with 9 bases lining up with TRBD2. Trimming took 8 bases from V and 3 from J; bases not matched to a gene: 2. The CDR3 spans 12 residues. Germline V CDR1 and CDR2: MNHEY, SMNVEV (reference sequence). The DNA of the CDR3 is TGTGCCAGCCTTAGCGGGGGCTACGAGCAGTACTTC. Encoded protein: CASLSGGYEQYF.

This clonotype was seen many times. V is TRBV5-1 and J is TRBJ2-7; no clear D gene. The CDR3 is 12 residues long. The V and J ends lost 2 bases and 3 bases respectively, with 6 bases between them. Germline V gene lookup returns CDR1 SGHRS and CDR2 YFSETQ. Here the CDR3 reads CASSFYRYEQYF. Written as DNA, the CDR3 is TGCGCCAGCAGCTTTTACCGCTACGAGCAGTACTTC.

At least ten counts were recorded for this clonotype. This chain links TRBV6-5 with TRBJ1-5; D remains ambiguous. Germline values: CDR1 MNHEY, CDR2 SVGAGI. Trimming removed 2 bases from V and 0 bases from J, with 5 bases in between. The CDR3 length is 14 residues. As DNA, the CDR3 is TGTGCCAGCAGTTACAGTTATAGCAATCAGCCCCAGCATTTT. Residues: CASSYSYSNQPQHF.

This clonotype has a count of ten or more. This chain uses TRBV4-3 with TRBJ2-7; 10 nucleotides align to TRBD2. CDR3 length equals 18 residues. V dropped 0 bases and J dropped 3; count of bases not matched to a gene: 11. Germline assignment: CDR1 LGHNA and CDR2 YSLEER. The CDR3 coding sequence is TGCGCCAGCAGCCAAGATCTAGGGGGGACTAGCGTCGTCTACGAGCAGTACTTC. Its translation: CASSQDLGGTSVVYEQYF.

This clonotype came up a few times. The chain employs TRBV6-1 and TRBJ2-4; weak D call: TRBD1 (6 bases). This CDR3 is built from 13 residues. CDR1 MNHNS and CDR2 SASEGT come from the germline V gene. The V gene lost 7 bases and the J gene lost 13 bases, with 20 bases spanning the gap. CDR3 protein: CASTRTQGASQYF. In nucleotides, the CDR3 is TGTGCCAGCACCCGAACACAGGGCGCGTCCCAGTACTTC.

A few counts support this clonotype. The chain recombines TRBV7-8 with TRBJ2-5, with D maybe TRBD1 (6 bases). V lost 5 bases and J 9 bases, leaving 22 bases between the germline ends. The CDR3 extends over 15 amino acids. Germline V gene data show CDR1 as SGHVS and CDR2 as FQNEAQ. The CDR3 nucleotides are TGTGCCAGCAGCACCAAAGGGACAACCCATCTGCCCCAGTACTTC. This encodes CASSTKGTTHLPQYF.

The chain recombines TRBV5-1 with TRBJ2-3, with 7 nucleotides matching TRBD2. Germline CDR1 SGHRS, CDR2 YFSETQ. This CDR3 is built from 14 residues. V lost 5 bases and J lost 7; bases outside the gene matches: 10. The CDR3 DNA sequence: TGCGCCAGCAGGGAGCGGGGCCCCTCCCATACGCAGTATTTT. It specifies CASRERGPSHTQYF.

V and J are TRBV6-5 and TRBJ2-2; D call uncertain. Trimming left V 2 bases short and J 1 base short, with 11 bases between. The CDR3 contains 16 residues. CDR1 MNHEY and CDR2 SVGAGI come from the germline V gene. The CDR3 bases are TGTGCCAGCAGTTACCGATTTTCCAAGAACACCGGGGAGCTGTTTTTT. This translates into CASSYRFSKNTGELFF.

This clonotype was seen more than once but under ten times. This chain connects TRBV6-5 to TRBJ2-5; the D gene could be TRBD1 or TRBD2 (5 bases each). This CDR3 has 14 residues. CDR1 is MNHEY and CDR2 is SVGAGI in the germline V gene. The germline V and J ends were trimmed by 4 bases and 10 bases, with 19 bases remaining between them. The CDR3: CASSWSGTLGIQYF. The DNA of the CDR3 is TGTGCCAGCAGTTGGTCCGGGACCCTAGGTATCCAGTACTTC.

The gene calls are TRBV10-3 and TRBJ2-1; 10 bases map to TRBD2. J gave up 4 bases and V 2 bases, and 2 bases lay outside the gene matches. The germline V gene has CDR1 ENHRY and CDR2 SYGVKD. The CDR3 contains 15 residues. This chain's CDR3 is CAISEVSGGYNEQFF. In nucleotides, the CDR3 is TGTGCCATCAGTGAGGTTAGCGGGGGGTACAATGAGCAGTTCTTC.

The rearrangement joins TRBV7-9 to TRBJ2-5, with 7 positions matching TRBD2. The CDR3 is 16 amino acids. The germline CDR1 and CDR2 sequences are SEHNR and FQNEAQ (reference sequence). The ends lost 3 bases at V and 0 bases at J; junction bases unmatched: 7. CDR3 amino acids: CASSFYSGYYQETQYF. CDR3 DNA: TGTGCCAGCAGCTTTTATAGCGGGTACTACCAAGAGACCCAGTACTTC.

This clonotype was found a few times. The V gene is TRBV2, the J gene TRBJ2-5; 9 nucleotides match TRBD1. The germline V gene encodes CDR1 SNHLY and CDR2 FYNNEI. CDR3 length: 15 residues. V was clipped by 3 bases and J by 4 bases; unmatched bases: 6. CDR3 sequence: CASSDGQGRRETQYF. DNA of the CDR3: TGTGCCAGCAGTGATGGACAGGGGAGGCGAGAGACCCAGTACTTC.

In its sample, this clonotype was seen a few times. J is TRBJ2-1 and V is TRBV24-1, with D possibly being TRBD1 or TRBD2 (5 bases each). Trimming stripped 0 bases from V and 3 bases from J, with 17 bases between. This CDR3 has 18 amino acids. The germline CDR1 and CDR2 sequences are KGHDR and SFDVKD. The CDR3 DNA reads as TGTGCCACCAGTGATTTGCGGGCAAGCAGGGACCACTACAATGAGCAGTTCTTC. It translates to CATSDLRASRDHYNEQFF.

The V and J genes are TRBV7-6 and TRBJ2-1, with D possibly being TRBD1 (6 bases). CDR3 length equals 14 residues. V was shortened by 0 bases and J by 10 bases, with 13 bases between the two germline ends. Per the germline V gene, CDR1 is SGHVS and CDR2 is FNYEAQ. DNA of the CDR3: TGTGCCAGCAGCTTAGCCAGCCTCACAGGGGAGCAGTTCTTC. This gives the protein CASSLASLTGEQFF.

Only a few counts were recorded for this clonotype. The CDR3 reads CASRTLRGGEQYF. The CDR3 nucleotides read TGTGCCAGCAGGACGCTCAGGGGTGGAGAGCAGTACTTC. This rearrangement joins TRBV2 to TRBJ2-7; D possibly corresponds to TRBD1 (6 bases). V was clipped by 6 bases and J by 7 bases, with 16 bases between them. The V gene's germline CDR1 is SNHLY and CDR2 FYNNEI. This CDR3 contains 13 residues.

This clonotype was counted a few times. The chain carries TRBV7-9 and TRBJ2-3; TRBD1 agrees at 9 bases. CDR1 and CDR2 (germline): SEHNR, FQNEAQ (reference sequence). The CDR3 consists of 15 residues. V trimming: 0 bases; J trimming: 5 bases; junction bases outside the gene matches: 3. The CDR3 sequence is CASSLAGQGQDTQYF. For the CDR3, the DNA is TGTGCCAGCAGCTTAGCGGGACAGGGCCAAGATACGCAGTATTTT.

This chain uses TRBV28 with TRBJ2-7; 10 bases align to TRBD2. From germline, CDR1 is MDHEN and CDR2 SYDVKM. There are 14 residues in the CDR3. Trimming removed 7 bases from V and 4 bases from J; junction bases left unmatched: 7. The CDR3 here is CASTLAGASYEQYF. DNA for the CDR3: TGTGCCAGCACCCTAGCGGGGGCTTCTTACGAGCAGTACTTC. Complete variable domain (other parts from reference TRBV28 and TRBJ2-7): DVKVTQSSRYLVKRTGEKVFLECVQDMDHENMFWYRQDPGLGLRLIYFSYDVKMKEKGDIPEGYSVSREKKERFSLILESASTNQTSMYLCASTLAGASYEQYFGPGTRLTVT.